These 17 T cell receptor beta chains were sequenced from one sample in a study of regulatory T cells in long-lasting Graves disease. The time point here: persistent/refractory GD, antithyroid drugs over 5 years with positive TRAb. Extracted PBMC RNA gave rise to the TCR library. The authors built TCR beta libraries using iRepertoire HTBI primers and Arm-PCR of CDR3 regions. TCRdb itself ran the multiplex PCR reads through MiXCR, one entry per CDR3 protein. The repertoire has more than 300,000 distinct CDR3 sequences, around a fifth of them found once; the top ten carry approximately 31%. The source material was peripheral blood mononuclear cells (PBMCs), sampled when the disease was refractory, from a patient treated with antithyroid drugs. All receptors come from a female donor with Graves disease.

This clonotype has just a few counts. The V and J genes are TRBV5-1 and TRBJ1-2, with 7 bases fitting TRBD1. V dropped 5 bases and J dropped 8; count of bases not matched to a gene: 12. Germline CDR1 is SGHRS and CDR2 is YFSETQ. This CDR3 has 14 residues. The CDR3 spells CASRQGQDRGGYTF. The DNA of the CDR3 is TGCGCCAGCAGGCAAGGACAGGACCGGGGAGGCTACACCTTC.

The sample holds a few counts of this clonotype. The chain recombines TRBV15 with TRBJ2-1; a weak D match, TRBD1 (5 bases). This CDR3 contains 15 residues. Per the germline V gene, CDR1 is LNHNV and CDR2 is YYDKDF (reference sequence). With 2 bases removed from V and 8 bases from J, the gap between germline ends came to 16 bases. The CDR3 nucleotides are TGTGCCACCAGCAGACCCCCTAGGGGTACGGATGAGCAGTTCTTC. This codes for CATSRPPRGTDEQFF.

This clonotype was detected ten times or more. The chain joins TRBV5-4 to TRBJ1-1, with D hard to call. The length of the CDR3 is 14 residues. The germline V and J ends were trimmed by 2 bases and 0 bases, with 8 bases remaining between them. CDR1 and CDR2 from the germline V gene are SGHNT and YYREEE (reference sequence). CDR3 amino acids: CASSLTTVNTEAFF. In DNA, the CDR3 is TGTGCCAGCAGCTTAACGACGGTGAACACTGAAGCTTTCTTT.

This clonotype was observed many times. In DNA, the CDR3 is TGTGCCAGCAGCCGTCAGGGGAGTCCGGGAGCTTTCTTT. Residues: CASSRQGSPGAFF. The rearrangement links TRBV2 to TRBJ1-1; the D gene is possibly TRBD1 (6 bases). This CDR3 is built from 13 residues. Germline V CDR1 and CDR2: SNHLY, FYNNEI. Trimming removed 6 bases from V and 10 bases from J, with 18 bases in between.

In this sample, this clonotype turned up many times. This chain connects TRBV27 to TRBJ2-7; tentatively, D is TRBD1 or TRBD2 (7 bases each). The CDR3 runs to 15 residues. V was shortened by 6 bases and J by 7 bases, with 22 bases between the two germline ends. Germline V CDR1 and CDR2: MNHEY, SMNVEV (reference sequence). CDR3 in DNA: TGTGCCAGCAGCATGAACCGACAGGGAGGGGGGGAGCAGTACTTC. Translated, it gives CASSMNRQGGGEQYF.

The sample holds a few counts of this clonotype. At one of its ends the junction is not consistent with the germline gene, which may arise from a read error. The chain is built from TRBV7-7 and TRBJ2-3; 7 bases line up with TRBD2. Germline loops: CDR1 SSHAT, CDR2 FNYEAQ (reference sequence). The CDR3 totals 15 residues. CDR3 in amino acids: CASSLDSGSTDTQYF. In nucleotides, the CDR3 is TGTGCTAGCAGCTTAGATAGCGGGAGCACAGATACGCAGTATTTT.

This clonotype was seen repeatedly, ten times or more. The chain combines TRBV20-1 with TRBJ2-4; tentatively, D is TRBD1 or TRBD2 (5 bases each). The germline V gene encodes CDR1 DFQATT and CDR2 SNEGSKA (reference sequence). The V and J ends lost 6 bases and 0 bases respectively, with 12 bases between them. The CDR3 is 14 residues long. CDR3 nucleotides: TGCAGTGCCCGGGACGGGATAGCCAAAAACATTCAGTACTTC. This translates into CSARDGIAKNIQYF.

This clonotype came up a few times. The CDR3, as DNA: TGTGCCAGCTCACCACCGGGCAGGATTAGGGAAAAACTGTTTTTT. Translation gives CASSPPGRIREKLFF. This chain links TRBV18 with TRBJ1-4, with D unresolved. V was trimmed by 0 bases and J by 8 bases, leaving 13 bases between them. Germline V gives CDR1 KGHSH, CDR2 LQKENI. CDR3 length: 15 residues.

This clonotype was seen only a few times. The V gene is TRBV5-5, the J gene TRBJ2-7; maybe TRBD2 (6 bases). Deletions cut 0 bases from V and 4 bases from J, with 17 bases between. Per germline, CDR1 SGHKS and CDR2 YYEKEE (reference sequence). The CDR3 has 16 amino acids. Here the CDR3 DNA reads TGTGCCAGCAGCTTGGAGTTGGGACTGAAGCTTTACGAGCAGTACTTC. It translates to CASSLELGLKLYEQYF.

This clonotype was seen ten or more times. V and J are TRBV3-1 and TRBJ2-7; D gene unclear. The germline CDR1 and CDR2 sequences are LGHDT and YNNKEL (reference sequence). With 5 bases removed from V and 1 base from J, the gap between germline ends came to 9 bases. The CDR3 consists of 13 residues. CDR3 in DNA: TGTGCCAGCAGCTTATTGAATTCCTACGAGCAGTACTTC. It translates to CASSLLNSYEQYF.

Remarks on this clonotype: This may come from a read error, since a much larger clone is one base off. The chain joins TRBV3-1 to TRBJ2-5; possibly TRBD1 or TRBD2 for D (6 bases each). The CDR3 loop spans 16 amino acids. The V gene lost 1 base and the J gene lost 9 bases, with 21 bases spanning the gap. The germline V gene encodes CDR1 LGHDT and CDR2 YNNKEL (reference sequence). The chain's CDR3 is CASSQGGRGRGEAQYF. CDR3 DNA sequence: TGTGCCAGCAGCCAAGGCGGCAGGGGAAGAGGGGAGGCCCAGTACTTC.

This clonotype was recorded a few times. The chain is built from TRBV27 and TRBJ2-1; 12 nucleotides line up with TRBD1. The CDR3 contains 15 residues. The germline CDR1 and CDR2 sequences are MNHEY and SMNVEV (reference sequence). With V trimmed by 8 bases and J by 8 bases, 10 bases remained unmatched. CDR3 DNA sequence: TGTGCCAGCCGCTACACCGGGACAGGGGGCGATGAGCAGTTCTTC. Translated: CASRYTGTGGDEQFF.

The chain couples TRBV2 to TRBJ1-6, with a weak D call TRBD1 (6 bases). The CDR3 consists of 15 residues. Trimming took off 6 bases at V and 6 bases at J, with 15 bases between the two ends. Germline V CDR1 and CDR2: SNHLY, FYNNEI. CDR3: CASREQGRGNSPLHF. The CDR3 DNA sequence: TGTGCCAGCAGGGAACAGGGTCGCGGTAATTCACCCCTCCACTTT.

This clonotype was seen more than once but under ten times. The gene calls are TRBV7-9 and TRBJ1-1; D unclear. V was cut by 6 bases and J by 2 bases, with 10 bases left in between. The germline V gene encodes CDR1 SEHNR and CDR2 FQNEAQ (reference sequence). This CDR3 has 13 amino acids. CDR3 in amino acids: CASRYGLNTEAFF. The CDR3 DNA is TGTGCCAGCAGATACGGGTTAAACACTGAAGCTTTCTTT.

This chain links TRBV5-1 with TRBJ1-1; D is perhaps TRBD1 (6 bases). Trimming removed 4 bases from V and 4 bases from J, with 17 bases in between. CDR3 size: 15 residues. From germline, CDR1 is SGHRS and CDR2 YFSETQ. The CDR3 nucleotides read TGCGCCAGCAGCCCCACCAGGGGTGGCGGCACTGAAGCTTTCTTT. Protein sequence: CASSPTRGGGTEAFF.

This clonotype was seen a handful of times. This rearrangement joins TRBV25-1 to TRBJ1-2, with 9 nucleotides matching TRBD1. Looked up from germline, CDR1 is MGHDK and CDR2 is SYGVNS. V shed 2 bases, J shed 7 bases, and the junction held 5 bases outside the gene matches. CDR3 length: 14 amino acids. The CDR3 sequence: CASSEPRTGAGYTF. The DNA of the CDR3 is TGTGCCAGCAGTGAACCCCGGACAGGGGCTGGCTACACCTTC.

This clonotype was seen just once. The J gene is TRBJ1-2, the V gene TRBV9, with D possibly being TRBD1 (5 bases). V lost 0 bases and J 2 bases, leaving 17 bases between the germline ends. CDR1 SGDLS and CDR2 YYNGEE come from the germline V gene. The CDR3 loop spans 17 amino acids. CDR3 region: CASSVEPGPRRNYGYTF. CDR3 sequence (DNA): TGTGCCAGCAGCGTAGAGCCGGGACCCAGGAGAAACTATGGCTACACCTTC.